Sequencing of this TCR beta chain was carried out in a study of shared clonotypes between healthy human individuals. The data were produced by immunoSEQ multiplex PCR, yet TCRdb's version contains in-frame clones alone and is incomplete. The sample contains 950,000 to 1,100,000 clones, 70% to 80% of which appear only once. The sequenced sample was memory CD4+ T cells from PBMCs. The subset here: CD45RA-negative fraction. The clonotype was recovered from a man aged 18 to 35 in good health. Some clones in this sample may be carry-over from other donors' samples.

CDR3 DNA: TGCGCCAGCAGCCCTGGGAGCCCGGTGTCCTACAATGAGCAGTTCTTC. Its protein product is CASSPGSPVSYNEQFF. The V and J genes are TRBV5-1 and TRBJ2-1; D may be TRBD2 (5 bases). Trimming pared 4 bases from V and 1 base from J, leaving 15 bases between. CDR1 is SGHRS, CDR2 YFSETQ, per germline. The CDR3 has 16 residues. Full variable domain (remainder filled in from reference TRBV5-1 and TRBJ2-1): KAGVTQTPRYLIKTRGQQVTLSCSPISGHRSVSWYQQTPGQGLQFLFEYFSETQRNKGNFPGRFSGRQFSNSRSEMNVSTLELGDSALYLCASSPGSPVSYNEQFFGPGTRLTVL.